The clone carrying this T cell receptor beta chain was picked up a small number of times. What it binds is not known. These data come from a study of blood T cells in healthy people across ages. Study outcomes and limitations: Using unsorted PBMCs precluded a conclusive naive versus antigen-experienced comparison. Samples with more naive T cells showed higher observed beta diversity. Per million T cells, TCR beta diversity dropped roughly linearly as age increased.

V shed 5 bases, J shed 0 bases, and the junction held 9 bases outside the gene matches. CDR3 length: 18 amino acids. CDR1 DFQATT and CDR2 SNEGSKA come from the germline V gene (reference sequence). Alongside a J-beta primer mix, a sample-barcoded 5' primer served in a second PCR lasting about 6 to 12 cycles. TCRdb called the 5' RACE reads again in MiXCR, with one record for every CDR3 protein. Of 920,000 or so distinct CDR3 sequences listed, around 45% are singletons. The chain links TRBV20-1 to TRBJ2-3; 15 positions match TRBD2. Sequencing was performed on blood. The sequence was obtained from an older woman in good health. The CDR3 sequence: CSAPTGLAGGGSTDTQYF. The CDR3 DNA reads TGCAGTGCTCCTACGGGACTAGCGGGAGGTGGTAGCACAGATACGCAGTATTTT.